This is a list of T cell receptor beta chains from one sample in a study of blood T cells in healthy people across ages. TCRdb recomputed calls from the 5' RACE reads with MiXCR, one row per CDR3 protein. The sample lists about 760,000 distinct CDR3 sequences, roughly 50% occurring once. The sequenced sample consisted of blood. These receptors all stem from a man in his forties or fifties in good health. Each CDR3 is given with its conserved first and last residue. Fields, in order: D gene, V gene, clone size, J gene, CDR3 protein, CDR3 DNA. D genes are given only for firm matches. Not all rows give a size; the values are once, few, many and, for expanded clones, a class.

D gene: TRBD2
V gene: TRBV14
clone size: once
J gene: TRBJ2-1
CDR3 protein: CASSPRVAGYNEQFF
CDR3 DNA: TGTGCCAGCAGCCCCCGGGTAGCGGGGTACAATGAGCAGTTCTTC

D gene: TRBD1
V gene: TRBV5-5
clone size: .
J gene: TRBJ2-1
CDR3 protein: CASSPMKGQGGNEQFF
CDR3 DNA: TGTGCCAGCAGCCCAATGAAGGGACAGGGTGGTAATGAGCAGTTCTTC

D gene: .
V gene: TRBV7-2
clone size: .
J gene: TRBJ2-1
CDR3 protein: CASSKQTSLGEQFF
CDR3 DNA: TGTGCCAGCAGCAAACAGACTAGTCTAGGGGAGCAGTTCTTC

D gene: .
V gene: TRBV29-1
clone size: .
J gene: TRBJ2-3
CDR3 protein: CSVKGTDTQYF
CDR3 DNA: TGCAGCGTTAAGGGAACAGATACGCAGTATTTT

D gene: TRBD1
V gene: TRBV20-1
clone size: .
J gene: TRBJ2-5
CDR3 protein: CSAATGSETQYF
CDR3 DNA: TGCAGTGCCGCGACAGGGTCAGAGACCCAGTACTTC

D gene: .
V gene: TRBV20-1
clone size: .
J gene: TRBJ2-4
CDR3 protein: CSAKDLAKNIQYF
CDR3 DNA: TGCAGTGCTAAGGACCTAGCCAAAAACATTCAGTACTTC

D gene: .
V gene: TRBV29-1
clone size: .
J gene: TRBJ2-7
CDR3 protein: CSVGNPTYEQYF
CDR3 DNA: TGCAGCGTTGGCAATCCCACCTACGAGCAGTACTTC

D gene: TRBD2
V gene: TRBV20-1
clone size: .
J gene: TRBJ2-5
CDR3 protein: CSARDRSGGDQETQYF
CDR3 DNA: TGCAGTGCTAGAGATCGAAGCGGGGGGGACCAAGAGACCCAGTACTTC

D gene: .
V gene: TRBV24-1
clone size: .
J gene: TRBJ1-2
CDR3 protein: CATSFGTVASQDGYTF
CDR3 DNA: TGTGCCACCAGTTTCGGTACAGTGGCGAGTCAGGATGGCTACACCTTC

D gene: .
V gene: TRBV3-1
clone size: few
J gene: TRBJ2-3
CDR3 protein: CASSQSFEGTQYF
CDR3 DNA: TGTGCCAGCAGCCAAAGTTTCGAGGGTACGCAGTATTTT

D gene: .
V gene: TRBV30
clone size: .
J gene: TRBJ2-7
CDR3 protein: CAWSVSGGSYEQYF
CDR3 DNA: TGTGCCTGGAGTGTCAGTGGGGGCTCCTACGAGCAGTACTTC

D gene: .
V gene: TRBV6-2/TRBV6-3
clone size: .
J gene: TRBJ2-7
CDR3 protein: CASSYPGGEQYF
CDR3 DNA: TGTGCCAGCAGTTACCCCGGGGGCGAGCAGTACTTC

D gene: .
V gene: TRBV27
clone size: .
J gene: TRBJ2-7
CDR3 protein: CASSHRDFSYEQYF
CDR3 DNA: TGTGCCAGCAGCCACCGGGACTTCTCTTACGAGCAGTACTTC

D gene: TRBD1
V gene: TRBV20-1
clone size: .
J gene: TRBJ2-6
CDR3 protein: CSARAAGTGYSGANVLTF
CDR3 DNA: TGCAGTGCTAGAGCGGCCGGGACAGGGTACTCTGGGGCCAACGTCCTGACTTTC

D gene: TRBD2
V gene: TRBV20-1
clone size: .
J gene: TRBJ2-5
CDR3 protein: CSARDRTSGRVETQYF
CDR3 DNA: TGCAGTGCTAGAGATCGGACTAGCGGGAGAGTAGAGACCCAGTACTTC

D gene: TRBD1
V gene: TRBV28
clone size: few
J gene: TRBJ2-7
CDR3 protein: CASSSSRTGVLREQYF
CDR3 DNA: TGTGCCAGCAGTTCCAGCCGGACAGGAGTCTTGAGGGAGCAGTACTTC

D gene: .
V gene: TRBV24-1
clone size: .
J gene: TRBJ2-5
CDR3 protein: CATSDAAPTSYRTQYF
CDR3 DNA: TGTGCCACCAGTGATGCGGCTCCCACTTCGTACAGGACCCAGTACTTC

D gene: .
V gene: TRBV27
clone size: .
J gene: TRBJ2-7
CDR3 protein: CASSRTRTAYEQYF
CDR3 DNA: TGTGCCAGCAGCCGGACCCGGACCGCCTACGAGCAGTACTTC

D gene: TRBD1
V gene: TRBV12-3/TRBV12-4
clone size: .
J gene: TRBJ1-1
CDR3 protein: CASSLGSVASRGNPEAFF
CDR3 DNA: TGTGCCAGCAGTTTAGGTTCAGTGGCGAGCAGGGGGAACCCTGAAGCTTTCTTT

D gene: TRBD1
V gene: TRBV7-2
clone size: few
J gene: TRBJ1-6
CDR3 protein: CASSLLQPPGGYYNSPLHF
CDR3 DNA: TGTGCCAGCAGCTTACTACAACCCCCAGGGGGCTACTATAATTCACCCCTCCACTTT

D gene: TRBD1
V gene: TRBV7-9
clone size: .
J gene: TRBJ2-1
CDR3 protein: CASSLVIGTGVAGEQFF
CDR3 DNA: TGTGCCAGCAGCTTAGTGATCGGGACAGGGGTTGCGGGTGAGCAGTTCTTC

D gene: TRBD2
V gene: TRBV19
clone size: .
J gene: TRBJ2-1
CDR3 protein: CASSIGGAVNEQFF
CDR3 DNA: TGTGCCAGTAGTATCGGGGGGGCAGTGAATGAGCAGTTCTTC

D gene: TRBD1
V gene: TRBV6-1
clone size: .
J gene: TRBJ2-7
CDR3 protein: CASSEGTGSYNEQYF
CDR3 DNA: TGTGCCAGCAGTGAGGGGACAGGGAGCTACAATGAGCAGTACTTC

D gene: .
V gene: TRBV12-3/TRBV12-4
clone size: few
J gene: TRBJ2-5
CDR3 protein: CASRKDEGLQYF
CDR3 DNA: TGTGCCAGCAGGAAGGATGAGGGACTCCAGTACTTC

D gene: .
V gene: TRBV7-9
clone size: .
J gene: TRBJ1-5
CDR3 protein: CASSPAGDLQPQHF
CDR3 DNA: TGTGCCAGCAGCCCCGCGGGGGACTTGCAGCCCCAGCATTTT

D gene: .
V gene: TRBV4-1
clone size: .
J gene: TRBJ2-3
CDR3 protein: CASSQDRSFTDTQYF
CDR3 DNA: TGCGCCAGCAGCCAAGATCGGTCCTTCACAGATACGCAGTATTTT

D gene: .
V gene: TRBV28
clone size: .
J gene: TRBJ2-4
CDR3 protein: CASSPRTLAKNIQYF
CDR3 DNA: TGTGCCAGCAGTCCTAGGACCCTAGCCAAAAACATTCAGTACTTC

D gene: .
V gene: TRBV5-1
clone size: few
J gene: TRBJ1-4
CDR3 protein: CASSLGTSNEKLFF
CDR3 DNA: TGCGCCAGCAGCTTGGGGACGAGCAATGAAAAACTGTTTTTT

D gene: TRBD1
V gene: TRBV6-5
clone size: .
J gene: TRBJ1-4
CDR3 protein: CASSYGDRVNEKLFF
CDR3 DNA: TGTGCCAGCAGTTACGGGGACAGGGTTAATGAAAAACTGTTTTTT

D gene: .
V gene: TRBV5-1
clone size: .
J gene: TRBJ2-5
CDR3 protein: CASSLDSTGEKYF
CDR3 DNA: TGCGCCAGCAGCTTGGACAGTACGGGCGAGAAGTACTTC

D gene: .
V gene: TRBV6-1
clone size: .
J gene: TRBJ2-1
CDR3 protein: CASSQTLSGNEQFF
CDR3 DNA: TGTGCCAGCAGCCAAACCCTCAGCGGGAATGAGCAGTTCTTC

D gene: .
V gene: TRBV3-1
clone size: .
J gene: TRBJ1-1
CDR3 protein: CASSRGTESEAFF
CDR3 DNA: TGTGCCAGCAGCCGAGGGACGGAATCTGAAGCTTTCTTT

D gene: TRBD1
V gene: TRBV6-1
clone size: .
J gene: TRBJ2-5
CDR3 protein: CASSDSDRGLETQYF
CDR3 DNA: TGTGCCAGCAGTGATTCGGACAGGGGGCTGGAGACCCAGTACTTC

D gene: TRBD1
V gene: TRBV7-9
clone size: .
J gene: TRBJ2-3
CDR3 protein: CASEPFWTGFTDTQYF
CDR3 DNA: TGTGCCTCCGAGCCTTTTTGGACAGGTTTTACAGATACGCAGTATTTT

D gene: .
V gene: TRBV5-1
clone size: .
J gene: TRBJ2-5
CDR3 protein: CASGIQETQYF
CDR3 DNA: TGCGCCAGCGGGATTCAAGAGACCCAGTACTTC

D gene: TRBD2
V gene: TRBV12-3/TRBV12-4
clone size: .
J gene: TRBJ2-1
CDR3 protein: CASSSRLAEGLNEQFF
CDR3 DNA: TGTGCCAGCAGTTCCAGACTAGCGGAGGGGCTCAATGAGCAGTTCTTC

D gene: .
V gene: TRBV4-2
clone size: .
J gene: TRBJ1-1
CDR3 protein: CASSQGLEGTEAFF
CDR3 DNA: TGTGCCAGCAGCCAAGGATTAGAGGGCACTGAAGCTTTCTTT

D gene: .
V gene: TRBV29-1
clone size: .
J gene: TRBJ2-3
CDR3 protein: CSEAETDAQYF
CDR3 DNA: TGCAGCGAGGCAGAGACAGATGCGCAGTATTTT

D gene: .
V gene: TRBV9
clone size: .
J gene: TRBJ1-2
CDR3 protein: CASSTETGPYGYTF
CDR3 DNA: TGTGCCAGCAGCACGGAGACAGGACCTTATGGCTACACCTTC

D gene: TRBD2
V gene: TRBV7-2
clone size: few
J gene: TRBJ2-7
CDR3 protein: CASSLSRAGVEQYF
CDR3 DNA: TGTGCCAGCAGCTTATCCCGTGCGGGGGTCGAGCAGTACTTC

D gene: TRBD1
V gene: TRBV13
clone size: few
J gene: TRBJ2-5
CDR3 protein: CASSRRTGVGTQYF
CDR3 DNA: TGTGCCAGCAGTCGAAGGACAGGCGTGGGGACCCAGTACTTC

D gene: TRBD1
V gene: TRBV7-9
clone size: once
J gene: TRBJ2-1
CDR3 protein: CASSFSGTGTIVGWNEQFF
CDR3 DNA: TGTGCCAGCAGCTTCTCCGGGACAGGGACTATCGTCGGGTGGAATGAGCAGTTCTTC

D gene: .
V gene: TRBV9
clone size: .
J gene: TRBJ2-1
CDR3 protein: CASSVAIGGNEQFF
CDR3 DNA: TGTGCCAGCAGCGTAGCAATAGGGGGTAATGAGCAGTTCTTC

D gene: .
V gene: TRBV4-2
clone size: .
J gene: TRBJ2-1
CDR3 protein: CASSPQDNNEQFF
CDR3 DNA: TGTGCCAGCAGCCCCCAAGACAACAATGAGCAGTTCTTC

D gene: .
V gene: TRBV29-1
clone size: .
J gene: TRBJ1-1
CDR3 protein: CSVEAGGIRTEAFF
CDR3 DNA: TGCAGCGTTGAAGCGGGGGGAATTAGGACTGAAGCTTTCTTT

D gene: .
V gene: TRBV9
clone size: .
J gene: TRBJ2-1
CDR3 protein: CASTIEGNEQFF
CDR3 DNA: TGTGCCAGCACCATCGAAGGGAATGAGCAGTTCTTC

D gene: .
V gene: TRBV28
clone size: once
J gene: TRBJ1-2
CDR3 protein: CASRAEGRAYGYTF
CDR3 DNA: TGTGCCAGCAGGGCCGAGGGCAGGGCCTATGGCTACACCTTC

D gene: .
V gene: TRBV20-1
clone size: .
J gene: TRBJ1-2
CDR3 protein: CSAIWGSYGYTF
CDR3 DNA: TGCAGTGCTATCTGGGGTTCCTATGGCTACACCTTC

D gene: .
V gene: TRBV10-3
clone size: .
J gene: TRBJ2-5
CDR3 protein: CAISGSGETQYF
CDR3 DNA: TGTGCCATCAGTGGCAGTGGAGAGACCCAGTACTTC

D gene: .
V gene: TRBV11-2
clone size: .
J gene: TRBJ2-3
CDR3 protein: CASSLLTADTQYF
CDR3 DNA: TGTGCCAGCAGCTTATTGACTGCAGATACGCAGTATTTT

D gene: .
V gene: TRBV2
clone size: many
J gene: TRBJ1-2
CDR3 protein: CASSGTREANYGYTF
CDR3 DNA: TGTGCCAGCAGTGGAACCAGGGAAGCTAACTATGGCTACACCTTC

D gene: TRBD2
V gene: TRBV3-1
clone size: .
J gene: TRBJ2-1
CDR3 protein: CASSQGSGGTVGEQFF
CDR3 DNA: TGTGCCAGCAGCCAAGGAAGCGGGGGGACTGTTGGGGAGCAGTTCTTC

D gene: TRBD1
V gene: TRBV10-3
clone size: .
J gene: TRBJ1-1
CDR3 protein: CATARTGQNTEAFF
CDR3 DNA: TGTGCCACCGCGCGGACAGGTCAGAACACTGAAGCTTTCTTT

D gene: TRBD2
V gene: TRBV10-3
clone size: few
J gene: TRBJ2-3
CDR3 protein: CAISPGMGGTSGGTRTDTQYF
CDR3 DNA: TGTGCCATCAGCCCGGGAATGGGTGGGACTAGCGGGGGAACTCGCACAGATACGCAGTATTTT

D gene: .
V gene: TRBV20-1
clone size: few
J gene: TRBJ1-4
CDR3 protein: CSARGDGEKLFF
CDR3 DNA: TGCAGTGCTAGGGGGGACGGAGAAAAACTGTTTTTT

D gene: TRBD1
V gene: TRBV20-1
clone size: few
J gene: TRBJ1-2
CDR3 protein: CSATSGTGTGYRGYTF
CDR3 DNA: TGCAGTGCTACTTCGGGAACCGGGACAGGGTATCGGGGCTACACCTTC

D gene: .
V gene: TRBV20-1
clone size: few
J gene: TRBJ1-5
CDR3 protein: CSEQEGPQPQHF
CDR3 DNA: TGCAGTGAACAGGAGGGGCCTCAGCCCCAGCATTTT

D gene: .
V gene: TRBV4-2
clone size: .
J gene: TRBJ2-3
CDR3 protein: CASSQGEAGGSDTQYF
CDR3 DNA: TGTGCCAGCAGCCAAGGAGAGGCTGGGGGATCGGATACGCAGTATTTT

D gene: TRBD1
V gene: TRBV5-1
clone size: .
J gene: TRBJ2-7
CDR3 protein: CASSLAVGQGYEQYF
CDR3 DNA: TGCGCCAGCAGCTTGGCCGTGGGACAGGGCTACGAGCAGTACTTC

D gene: .
V gene: TRBV14
clone size: .
J gene: TRBJ2-1
CDR3 protein: CASSQEEYNEQFF
CDR3 DNA: TGTGCCAGCAGCCAAGAAGAATACAATGAGCAGTTCTTC